This T cell receptor beta chain was obtained from a study of CD8 T cells in ankylosing spondylitis. Study outcomes and limitations: Relatively rare in peripheral blood, disease-linked clones were also CD8+. Reportedly, matched ankylosing spondylitis synovial fluid was significantly enriched for disease-linked clones. Reactive arthritis synovial fluid and blood were previously reported to contain some motif variants. Ankylosing spondylitis blood appeared to be characterized by a TCR beta motif of about 8 highly homologous variants.

Germline V gene sequence: CDR1 SGHRS, CDR2 YFSETQ. V lost 4 bases and J 8 bases, leaving 18 bases between the germline ends. The CDR3 loop spans 15 amino acids. This clonotype showed up many times. Its antigen is currently unknown. Scientists made TCR beta libraries using quantitative 5'-RACE with molecular barcodes. TCRdb reprocessed the 5' RACE reads with MiXCR, giving one entry per CDR3 protein. The table records 500,000 or so distinct CDR3 sequences, about 5.2% of them present only once. J is TRBJ1-4 and V is TRBV5-1; TRBD1 is a possible D gene (5 bases). The source material was blood, either unsorted or a sorted T cell fraction (not recorded which). The sequence came from a male donor with ankylosing spondylitis. DNA for the CDR3: TGCGCCAGCAGCCCGAGCCTGGGGACGGGAGAAAAACTGTTTTTT. Translation: CASSPSLGTGEKLFF.